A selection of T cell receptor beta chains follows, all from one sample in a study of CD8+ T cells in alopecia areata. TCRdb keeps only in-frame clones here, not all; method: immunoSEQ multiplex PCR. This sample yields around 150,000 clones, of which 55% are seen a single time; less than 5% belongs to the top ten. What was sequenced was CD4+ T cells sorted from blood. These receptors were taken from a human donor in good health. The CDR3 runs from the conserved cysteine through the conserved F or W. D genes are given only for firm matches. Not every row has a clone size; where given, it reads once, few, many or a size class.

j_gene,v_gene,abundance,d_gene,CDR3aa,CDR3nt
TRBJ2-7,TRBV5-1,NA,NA,CASSSQNYEQYF,TGCGCCAGCAGCTCACAGAACTACGAGCAGTACTTC
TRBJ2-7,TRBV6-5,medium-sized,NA,CASSYKGTPYF,TGTGCCAGCAGTTACAAGGGGACGCCGTACTTC
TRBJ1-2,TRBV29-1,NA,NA,CSVDGTNYGYTF,TGCAGCGTTGATGGTACTAACTATGGCTACACCTTC
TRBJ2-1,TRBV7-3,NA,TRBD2,CASSLGLGGNEQFF,TGTGCCAGCAGCTTAGGACTAGGCGGCAATGAGCAGTTCTTC
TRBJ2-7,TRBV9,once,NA,CASSVVPDRSYEQYF,TGTGCCAGCAGCGTGGTACCTGATCGCTCCTACGAGCAGTACTTC
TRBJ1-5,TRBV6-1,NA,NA,CASSEAGRNQPQHF,TGTGCCAGCAGTGAAGCGGGACGCAATCAGCCCCAGCATTTT
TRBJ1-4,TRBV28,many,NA,CASSFPIQGNEKLFF,TGTGCCAGCAGTTTTCCCATCCAGGGTAATGAAAAACTGTTTTTT
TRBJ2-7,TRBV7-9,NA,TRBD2,CASSGGLAGDVPYEQYF,TGTGCCAGCAGCGGGGGACTAGCGGGAGACGTGCCCTACGAGCAGTACTTC
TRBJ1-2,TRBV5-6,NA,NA,CASSFKRAIGGYTF,TGTGCCAGCAGCTTTAAAAGGGCGATCGGTGGCTACACCTTC
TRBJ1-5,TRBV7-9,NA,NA,CASGGEFSDQPQHF,TGTGCCAGCGGAGGGGAATTTAGCGATCAGCCCCAGCATTTT
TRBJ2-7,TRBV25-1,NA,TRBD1,CASSEDRKYEQYF,TGTGCCAGCAGTGAGGACAGGAAATACGAGCAGTACTTC
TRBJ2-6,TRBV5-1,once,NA,CASSLDVSGANVLTF,TGCGCCAGCAGCTTGGACGTGTCGGGGGCCAACGTCCTGACTTTC
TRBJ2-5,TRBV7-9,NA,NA,CASSLAFLETQYF,TGTGCCAGCAGCTTAGCGTTTCTTGAGACCCAGTACTTC
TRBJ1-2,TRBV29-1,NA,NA,CSVEETPFNYGYTF,TGCAGCGTTGAAGAGACACCTTTTAACTATGGCTACACCTTC
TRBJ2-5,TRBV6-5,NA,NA,CATTKDTLRQETQYF,TGTGCCACCACTAAGGACACGCTTCGCCAAGAGACCCAGTACTTC
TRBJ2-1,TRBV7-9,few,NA,CASSVGGTNPQFF,TGTGCCAGCAGCGTGGGCGGCACGAACCCGCAGTTCTTC
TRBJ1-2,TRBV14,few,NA,CASSQNRVDGYTF,TGTGCCAGCAGCCAGAACAGGGTTGATGGCTACACCTTC
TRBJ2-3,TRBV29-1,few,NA,CSVGGNLNTDTQYF,TGCAGCGTTGGAGGCAACTTAAACACAGATACGCAGTATTTT
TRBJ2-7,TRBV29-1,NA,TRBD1,CSAKRGTGGHEQYF,TGCAGCGCAAAACGGGGGACAGGTGGCCACGAGCAGTACTTC
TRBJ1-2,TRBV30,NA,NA,CAWSPHGAYGSGGYTF,TGTGCCTGGAGTCCCCATGGAGCTTATGGGTCCGGGGGCTACACCTTC
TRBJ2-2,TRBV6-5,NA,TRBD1,CASSYIGGSIGELFF,TGTGCCAGCAGTTATATAGGGGGCTCTATCGGGGAGCTGTTTTTT
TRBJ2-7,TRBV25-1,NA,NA,CASSVGLGEQYF,TGTGCCAGCAGTGTTGGACTGGGAGAGCAGTACTTC
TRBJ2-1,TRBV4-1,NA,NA,CASSQATGYYPREFF,TGCGCCAGCAGCCAAGCAACAGGTTACTACCCAAGAGAGTTCTTC
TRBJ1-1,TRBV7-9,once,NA,CASSFDRLNTEAFF,TGTGCCAGCAGCTTTGACAGGTTGAACACTGAAGCTTTCTTT
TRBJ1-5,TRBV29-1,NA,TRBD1,CSVGGTGFGNQPQHF,TGCAGCGTTGGAGGGACAGGGTTTGGAAATCAGCCCCAGCATTTT
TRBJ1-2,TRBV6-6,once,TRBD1,CASSYSKGGGSYGYTF,TGTGCCAGCAGTTACTCGAAGGGAGGGGGCAGCTATGGCTACACCTTC
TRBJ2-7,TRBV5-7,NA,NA,CAIHYVEFHEQYF,TGTGCCATACATTACGTAGAGTTCCACGAGCAGTACTTC
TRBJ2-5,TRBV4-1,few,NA,CASSRGSDGETQYF,TGCGCCAGCAGCCGAGGGAGCGACGGAGAGACCCAGTACTTC
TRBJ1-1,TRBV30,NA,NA,CAWSVGEGTEAFF,TGTGCCTGGAGTGTGGGTGAAGGGACTGAAGCTTTCTTT
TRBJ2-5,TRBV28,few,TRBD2,CASLSGNQETQYF,TGTGCCAGCCTTAGCGGGAACCAAGAGACCCAGTACTTC
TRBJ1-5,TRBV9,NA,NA,CASSGGANNQPQHF,TGTGCCAGCAGCGGGGGGGCAAACAATCAGCCCCAGCATTTT
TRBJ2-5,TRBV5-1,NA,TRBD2,CASRRLAGQETQYF,TGCGCCAGCAGAAGGCTAGCGGGTCAAGAGACCCAGTACTTC
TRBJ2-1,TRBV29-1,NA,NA,CSVRQVLTNEQFF,TGCAGCGTGAGACAGGTCTTAACCAATGAGCAGTTCTTC
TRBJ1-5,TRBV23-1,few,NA,CASSPRYGGHQPQHF,TGCGCCAGCAGTCCGAGGTACGGGGGACATCAGCCCCAGCATTTT
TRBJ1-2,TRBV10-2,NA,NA,CASRDGSYGYTF,TGCGCCAGCAGAGACGGAAGCTATGGCTACACCTTC
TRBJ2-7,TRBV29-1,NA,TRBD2,CSALTSGIGGYEQYF,TGCAGCGCCCTCACTAGCGGGATAGGCGGCTACGAGCAGTACTTC
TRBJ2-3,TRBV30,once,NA,CAWSQGKDTQYF,TGTGCCTGGAGTCAGGGGAAAGATACGCAGTATTTT
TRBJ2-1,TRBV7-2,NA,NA,CASSSLQGNEQFF,TGTGCCAGCAGCTCCCTACAAGGTAATGAGCAGTTCTTC
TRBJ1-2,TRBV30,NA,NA,CAWSTSGWAGITF,TGTGCCTGGAGTACAAGTGGCTGGGCAGGGATCACCTTC
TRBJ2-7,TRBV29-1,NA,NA,CSVVRGDLSYEQYF,TGCAGCGTTGTGCGGGGTGATCTCTCCTACGAGCAGTACTTC